The sequence of this T cell receptor (beta chain) was determined in a study of blood T cell repertoires in COVID-19. Germline loops: CDR1 ENHRY, CDR2 SYGVKD. Losses at the gene ends were 4 bases for V and 1 base for J; bases not matched to a gene: 4. The CDR3 has 16 amino acids. TCRdb keeps only in-frame clones here, not all; method: immunoSEQ multiplex PCR. The table shows over 100,000 clones, with around nine tenths occurring only once. Sequenced sample: peripheral blood. This rearrangement joins TRBV10-3 to TRBJ2-3, with TRBD2 matching 11 bases. This receptor was identified in a man aged 45-60 years with active or convalescent COVID-19. CDR3 in amino acids: CAISAQTSGGTDTQYF. Written as DNA, the CDR3 is TGTGCCATCAGTGCTCAGACTAGCGGGGGCACAGATACGCAGTATTTT.